The 28 T cell receptor beta chains below all came from one sample that was sequenced in a study of PD-L1 blockade in urothelial cancer. The time point was: peripheral blood 6 weeks after treatment start. Sequenced by immunoSEQ multiplex PCR; TCRdb stores in-frame clones only, minus some. Among around 110,000 clones listed, approximately 90% were seen once. The sample was PBMCs, taken around atezolizumab (anti-PD-L1) treatment. These receptors were collected from a man aged 55 to 69 with urothelial cancer.

V gene TRBV21-1 combines with J gene TRBJ1-3; TRBD1, the table's D call, lacks a check against the DNA. TRBV21-1 is described as a pseudogene. This CDR3 has 23 amino acids. The CDR3 protein is CASSKLACVAVLIDRGSGNTIYF. CDR3 coding DNA: TGTGCCAGCAGCAAATTAGCTTGTGTCGCAGTTCTGATAGACAGGGGCTCTGGAAACACCATATATTTT.

The DNA of the CDR3 is TGTGCCAGCAGCCCGAGGCAGGGGCTAGAAGCTTTCTTT. It codes for CASSPRQGLEAFF. The chain carries TRBV7-2 and TRBJ1-1; D is perhaps TRBD1 (6 bases). Trimming stripped 5 bases from V and 8 bases from J, with 15 bases between. The germline V gene has CDR1 SGHTA and CDR2 FQGNSA. This CDR3 has 13 amino acids. Looking up the rest from reference TRBV7-2 and TRBJ1-1 gives the full variable domain: GAGVSQSPSNKVTEKGKDVELRCDPISGHTALYWYRQSLGQGLEFLIYFQGNSAPDKSGLPSDRFSAERTGGSVSTLTIQRTQQEDSAVYLCASSPRQGLEAFFGQGTRLTVV.

This clone was found a few times. The CDR3 coding sequence is TGTGCCAGTAGTAGAGACGCCGGGGAGCTGTTTTTT. Encoded protein: CASSRDAGELFF. V and J are TRBV19 and TRBJ2-2, with D unresolved. The CDR3 runs to 12 residues. Germline CDR1 LNHDA, CDR2 SQIVND (reference sequence). V dropped 4 bases and J dropped 6 bases, with 6 bases sitting between them.

The chain carries TRBV13 and TRBJ1-4; D uncertain. Germline V CDR1 and CDR2: PRHDT, FYEKMQ (reference sequence). CDR3 length: 16 residues. Trimming took 2 bases from V and 0 from J, leaving 10 bases between them. CDR3 region: CASSLFLRATNEKLFF. The DNA of the CDR3 is TGTGCCAGCAGCTTATTTCTACGAGCAACTAATGAAAAACTGTTTTTT.

The J gene is TRBJ2-3, the V gene TRBV2; 9 bases agree with TRBD1. The CDR3 covers 15 residues. Germline assignment: CDR1 SNHLY and CDR2 FYNNEI. The J segment lost 5 bases and the V segment lost 5 bases, leaving 8 bases of the junction unmatched. The CDR3 DNA follows: TGTGCCAGCAGTTCCCGGACAGGGGCTGGAGATACGCAGTATTTT. This gives the protein CASSSRTGAGDTQYF.

The chain is built from TRBV5-6 and TRBJ1-5; 10 nucleotides match TRBD1. Trimming took 3 bases from V and 3 from J; bases not matched to a gene: 3. Germline CDR1 reads SGHDT; CDR2 reads YYEEEE. The CDR3 is 15 residues long. CDR3 in amino acids: CASSYGTGDNQPQHF. For the CDR3, the DNA is TGTGCCAGCAGCTATGGGACAGGGGACAATCAGCCCCAGCATTTT.

The chain couples TRBV2 to TRBJ2-7; the match to TRBD2 covers 10 bases. The CDR3 has 17 amino acids. CDR1 is SNHLY and CDR2 is FYNNEI in the germline V gene. V was clipped by 6 bases and J by 5 bases; unmatched bases: 16. Here the CDR3 DNA reads TGTGCCAGCAGAGCAAGGGGGCCTAGCGGGAGTAGTAACGAGCAGTACTTC. Amino acid sequence: CASRARGPSGSSNEQYF. Looking up the rest from reference TRBV2 and TRBJ2-7 gives the full variable domain: EPEVTQTPSHQVTQMGQEVILRCVPISNHLYFYWYRQILGQKVEFLVSFYNNEISEKSEIFDDQFSVERPDGSNFTLKIRSTKLEDSAMYFCASRARGPSGSSNEQYFGPGTRLTVT.

The J gene is TRBJ2-1, the V gene TRBV11-2; 12 bases are a match to TRBD1. Germline V gene lookup returns CDR1 SGHAT and CDR2 FQNNGV. There are 17 residues in the CDR3. V shed 6 bases and J 7 bases; nucleotides not matched to a gene: 13. CDR3 nucleotide sequence: TGTGCCAGCAGTTCTCCCGCCGGGACAGGGGGCTATAATGAGCAGTTCTTC. As protein: CASSSPAGTGGYNEQFF.

This clone was counted a single time. This chain uses TRBV19 with TRBJ1-5, with 10 bases matching TRBD1. The CDR3 is made up of 17 amino acids. In germline, CDR1 is LNHDA, CDR2 SQIVND (reference sequence). V lost 6 bases to trimming and J lost 0 bases; unmatched junction nucleotides: 8. The DNA for the CDR3 is TGTGCCAGTAGCAAAAGGACAGGGGGAAATAGCAATCAGCCCCAGCATTTT. Translation: CASSKRTGGNSNQPQHF.

The J gene is TRBJ1-2, the V gene TRBV7-9, with TRBD1 matching 10 bases. In germline, CDR1 is SEHNR, CDR2 FQNEAQ (reference sequence). V dropped 5 bases and J dropped 4; count of bases not matched to a gene: 4. The CDR3 loop spans 14 amino acids. CDR3 amino acids: CASSGQGEGYGYTF. The CDR3 DNA reads as TGTGCCAGCAGCGGACAGGGGGAGGGCTATGGCTACACCTTC.

The chain combines TRBV7-2 with TRBJ2-1; 13 positions match TRBD2. The CDR3 has 15 residues. Germline-derived CDR1 and CDR2 are SGHTA and FQGNSA. Germline trimming cut 4 bases from V and 8 bases from J; bases unmatched to any gene: 5. The CDR3 is CASSSLGLAGDEQFF. The CDR3 bases are TGTGCCAGCAGCTCCTTAGGACTAGCGGGGGATGAGCAGTTCTTC.

The J gene is TRBJ2-5, the V gene TRBV2; a weak D match, TRBD1 (5 bases). Germline V lookup: CDR1 SNHLY, CDR2 FYNNEI. The V gene lost 6 bases and the J gene lost 2 bases, with 16 bases spanning the gap. The length of the CDR3 is 15 residues. CDR3 in amino acids: CASSPRAVRQETQYF. CDR3 nucleotide sequence: TGTGCCAGCAGCCCCAGGGCAGTGAGACAAGAGACCCAGTACTTC.

This chain links TRBV6-6 with TRBJ1-2; the D is unclear. Germline loops: CDR1 MNHNY, CDR2 SVGAGI (reference sequence). This CDR3 spans 14 amino acids. The V and J ends lost 2 bases and 6 bases respectively, with 13 bases between them. The CDR3 sequence: CASSYIGEADGYTF. The CDR3 nucleotides read TGTGCCAGCAGTTACATCGGGGAGGCGGATGGCTACACCTTC.

The V gene is TRBV6-5, the J gene TRBJ1-2; 8 nucleotides line up with TRBD1. V shed 4 bases and J 4 bases; nucleotides not matched to a gene: 2. This CDR3 is built from 13 residues. CDR1 MNHEY and CDR2 SVGAGI come from the germline V gene. The CDR3 sequence: CASSFDRGYGYTF. The CDR3, as DNA: TGTGCCAGCAGTTTCGACAGGGGCTATGGCTACACCTTC.

The table lists this clone with a few counts. The J gene is TRBJ1-2, the V gene TRBV5-1; TRBD1 agrees at 7 bases. V shed 4 bases and J 8 bases; nucleotides not matched to a gene: 11. The CDR3 has 14 amino acids. Germline CDR1 reads SGHRS; CDR2 reads YFSETQ. The CDR3 sequence: CASSMVGQDGGYTF. CDR3 nucleotides: TGCGCCAGCAGCATGGTCGGACAGGACGGCGGCTACACCTTC. Using reference TRBV5-1 and TRBJ1-2 for the parts outside the CDR3, the full variable domain is KAGVTQTPRYLIKTRGQQVTLSCSPISGHRSVSWYQQTPGQGLQFLFEYFSETQRNKGNFPGRFSGRQFSNSRSEMNVSTLELGDSALYLCASSMVGQDGGYTFGSGTRLTVV.

The chain links TRBV4-3 to TRBJ2-1, with 10 bases fitting TRBD2. V dropped 4 bases and J dropped 8; count of bases not matched to a gene: 8. The CDR3 runs to 15 residues. Germline V gene sequence: CDR1 LGHNA, CDR2 YSLEER. CDR3 loop: CASSPVAGGNDEQFF. CDR3 DNA sequence: TGCGCCAGCAGCCCTGTAGCGGGGGGTAATGATGAGCAGTTCTTC.

The V call is TRBV10-1, the J call TRBJ2-5; TRBD1 might be the D (7 bases). The V gene's germline CDR1 is WNHNN and CDR2 SYGVQD (reference sequence). Trimming stripped 3 bases from V and 8 bases from J, with 13 bases between. The CDR3 runs to 13 residues. CDR3 residues: CASSDPGGTTQYF. The CDR3 DNA is TGCGCCAGCAGTGACCCAGGGGGGACAACCCAGTACTTC.

The chain employs TRBV18 and TRBJ2-1; D might be TRBD1 (6 bases). This CDR3 region has 21 residues. V was cut by 4 bases and J by 0 bases, with 28 bases left in between. Germline CDR1 is KGHSH and CDR2 is LQKENI. CDR3 nucleotide sequence: TGTGCCAGCTCACGGATCCCCCCCCAAGCAGGGGAAACATCCTCCTACAATGAGCAGTTCTTC. It encodes CASSRIPPQAGETSSYNEQFF.

V gene TRBV2 combines with J gene TRBJ2-7; 8 bases are shared with TRBD2. Germline CDR1 SNHLY, CDR2 FYNNEI. The CDR3 has 13 residues. Unmatched junction bases numbered 7, after V lost 3 bases and J lost 9 bases. CDR3 nucleotides: TGTGCCAGCAGTGACTCCTACCGGGGGGGGCAGTACTTC. Amino acids: CASSDSYRGGQYF. The variable domain in full, completed from reference TRBV2 and TRBJ2-7, reads EPEVTQTPSHQVTQMGQEVILRCVPISNHLYFYWYRQILGQKVEFLVSFYNNEISEKSEIFDDQFSVERPDGSNFTLKIRSTKLEDSAMYFCASSDSYRGGQYFGPGTRLTVT.

The genes are TRBV18 and TRBJ2-7; 7 nucleotides agree with TRBD1. V lost 5 bases and J lost 5; bases outside the gene matches: 9. Germline CDR1 KGHSH, CDR2 LQKENI. CDR3 length: 14 amino acids. CDR3 sequence (DNA): TGTGCCAGCTCAGCGGCACAGGGGATGGACGAGCAGTACTTC. Its translation is CASSAAQGMDEQYF. The full variable domain, with the rest looked up from reference TRBV18 and TRBJ2-7, is NAGVMQNPRHLVRRRGQEARLRCSPMKGHSHVYWYRQLPEEGLKFMVYLQKENIIDESGMPKERFSAEFPKEGPSILRIQQVVRGDSAAYFCASSAAQGMDEQYFGPGTRLTVT.

The chain recombines TRBV5-1 with TRBJ2-3, with 7 bases aligning to TRBD1. The CDR3 runs to 14 residues. J was trimmed by 3 bases and V by 8 bases; bases with no gene match: 9. The germline V gene encodes CDR1 SGHRS and CDR2 YFSETQ. CDR3 DNA: TGCGCCAGTAGCCGACAGGGTATGACAGATACGCAGTATTTT. Amino acid sequence: CASSRQGMTDTQYF.

This clone was found once. V is TRBV6-1 and J is TRBJ2-7; TRBD1 matches at 8 bases. Germline V gene data show CDR1 as MNHNS and CDR2 as SASEGT. The CDR3 runs 15 residues. Germline trimming cut 1 base from V and 4 bases from J; bases unmatched to any gene: 6. CDR3 DNA: TGTGCCAGCAGTGAAGTAGGACAGGGTCTTTACGAGCAGTACTTC. Translating it yields CASSEVGQGLYEQYF.

There are a few counts of this clone. The V call is TRBV7-2, the J call TRBJ1-5; D not certain. The CDR3 has 13 amino acids. The V and J ends lost 3 bases and 7 bases respectively, with 10 bases between them. Germline CDR1 and CDR2: SGHTA and FQGNSA. The CDR3 loop is CASSFGEEQPQHF. In DNA, the CDR3 is TGTGCCAGCAGCTTTGGAGAAGAGCAGCCCCAGCATTTT.

V and J are TRBV28 and TRBJ1-2, with unresolved D. The V gene's germline CDR1 is MDHEN and CDR2 SYDVKM. V was trimmed by 4 bases and J by 8 bases, leaving 8 bases between them. This CDR3 is 11 amino acids long. The CDR3: CASSSPGGYTF. CDR3 DNA sequence: TGTGCCAGCAGTTCCCCAGGAGGCTACACCTTC.

The CDR3 DNA reads TGCGCCAGCAGTGCAAGTTCAGGGGGCACTGAAGCTTTCTTT. It is translated as CASSASSGGTEAFF. The V gene is TRBV10-1, the J gene TRBJ1-1, with TRBD1 matching 7 bases. CDR3 length: 14 residues. Trimming cost V 4 bases and J 4 bases; bases outside gene matches: 6. Germline V gives CDR1 WNHNN, CDR2 SYGVQD (reference sequence).

The chain uses TRBV2 and TRBJ2-7, with TRBD2 matching 8 bases. CDR3 length: 15 amino acids. Germline lookup yields CDR1 SNHLY and CDR2 FYNNEI. V dropped 2 bases and J dropped 3; count of bases not matched to a gene: 6. The CDR3 protein is CASSETSGWDYEQYF. The DNA for the CDR3 is TGTGCCAGCAGTGAAACTAGCGGCTGGGACTACGAGCAGTACTTC. The full variable domain, its missing parts supplied by reference TRBV2 and TRBJ2-7, is EPEVTQTPSHQVTQMGQEVILRCVPISNHLYFYWYRQILGQKVEFLVSFYNNEISEKSEIFDDQFSVERPDGSNFTLKIRSTKLEDSAMYFCASSETSGWDYEQYFGPGTRLTVT.

The chain joins TRBV11-2 to TRBJ2-7; D is unclear. CDR1 and CDR2 (germline): SGHAT, FQNNGV. V lost 5 bases and J 6 bases, leaving 11 bases between the germline ends. This CDR3 has 12 residues. The CDR3 reads CASSPSKLEQYF. The CDR3 DNA reads as TGTGCCAGCAGCCCAAGCAAGCTCGAGCAGTACTTC.

The chain couples TRBV2 to TRBJ2-7; 12 bases are shared with TRBD2. Trimming cost V 5 bases and J 0 bases; bases outside gene matches: 8. The CDR3 spans 17 residues. Germline values: CDR1 SNHLY, CDR2 FYNNEI. CDR3 nucleotide sequence: TGTGCCAGCAGTAGACGGCCTAGCGGGAGGGTCTCCTACGAGCAGTACTTC. Residues: CASSRRPSGRVSYEQYF.